This TCR beta chain stems from a study of T cells in Graves' hyperthyroidism and ophthalmopathy. Study summary: Upon initial diagnosis and before any treatment, peripheral blood was collected. Study outcomes and limitations: In the analysis, a 13 V-J model separated ophthalmopathy from stable hyperthyroidism.

Amplified regions were TCR beta CDR3 sequences from RNA transcripts. First-round RT-PCR of the TCR CDR3 relied on the HTBI primer set. Each CDR3 protein is one row after TCRdb ran MiXCR on the multiplex PCR reads. This table has 200,000 to 250,000 distinct CDR3 sequences, about 17% appearing once. Patients were aged 18 to 65, had disease duration under 2 months, and had newly diagnosed hyperthyroidism. Diagnosis relied on clinical symptoms, serum thyroxine and TRAb, thyroid ultrasound and orbital computed tomography. This clonotype has ten or more counts. Its antigen is not identified. CDR1 is DFQATT and CDR2 is SNEGSKA in the germline V gene (reference sequence). The CDR3 sequence is 16 residues long. V trimming: 1 base; J trimming: 2 bases; junction bases outside the gene matches: 9.

The origin of this receptor is a woman in her 50s with Graves' hyperthyroidism. The gene calls are TRBV20-1 and TRBJ2-7, with 9 positions matching TRBD2. Sample: blood. The CDR3 reads CSARVGSGRNPYEQYF. CDR3 bases: TGCAGTGCTAGAGTGGGGAGCGGGAGGAACCCCTACGAGCAGTACTTC.